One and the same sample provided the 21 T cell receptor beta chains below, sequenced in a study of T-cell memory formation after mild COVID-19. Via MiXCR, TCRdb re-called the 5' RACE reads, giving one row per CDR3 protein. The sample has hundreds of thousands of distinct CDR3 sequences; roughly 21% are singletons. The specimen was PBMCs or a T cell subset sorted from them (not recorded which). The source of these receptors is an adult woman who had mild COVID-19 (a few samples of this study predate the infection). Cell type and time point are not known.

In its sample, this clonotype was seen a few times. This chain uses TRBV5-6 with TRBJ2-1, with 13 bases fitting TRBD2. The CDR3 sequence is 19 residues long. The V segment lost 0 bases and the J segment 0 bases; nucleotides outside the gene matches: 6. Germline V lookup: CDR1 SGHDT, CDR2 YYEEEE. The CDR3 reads CASSLGLAGGPSSYNEQFF. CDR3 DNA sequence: TGTGCCAGCAGCTTGGGACTAGCGGGGGGCCCAAGCTCCTACAATGAGCAGTTCTTC.

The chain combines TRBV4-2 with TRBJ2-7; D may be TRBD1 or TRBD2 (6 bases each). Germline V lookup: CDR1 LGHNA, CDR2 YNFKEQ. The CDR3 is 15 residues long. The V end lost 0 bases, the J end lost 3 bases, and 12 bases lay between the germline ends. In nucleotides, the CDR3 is TGTGCCAGCAGCCAAGATAGGGGGGATTTCTACGAGCAGTACTTC. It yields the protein CASSQDRGDFYEQYF.

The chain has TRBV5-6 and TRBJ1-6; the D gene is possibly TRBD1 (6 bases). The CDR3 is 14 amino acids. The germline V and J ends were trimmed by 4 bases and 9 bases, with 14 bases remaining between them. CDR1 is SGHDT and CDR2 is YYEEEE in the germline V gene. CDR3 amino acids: CASSPNRVVSPLHF. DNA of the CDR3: TGTGCCAGCAGCCCGAACAGGGTCGTTTCACCCCTCCACTTT.

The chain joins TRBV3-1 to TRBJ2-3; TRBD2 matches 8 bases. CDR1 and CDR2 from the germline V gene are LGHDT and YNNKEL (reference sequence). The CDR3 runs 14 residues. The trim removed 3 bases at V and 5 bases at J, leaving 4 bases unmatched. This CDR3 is CASSHSGAGDTQYF. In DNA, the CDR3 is TGTGCCAGCAGCCATAGCGGGGCCGGAGATACGCAGTATTTT.

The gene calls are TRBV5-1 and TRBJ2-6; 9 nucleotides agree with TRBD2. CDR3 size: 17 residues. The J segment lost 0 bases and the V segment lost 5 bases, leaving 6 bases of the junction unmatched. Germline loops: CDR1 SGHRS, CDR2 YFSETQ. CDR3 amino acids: CASSRSGGVSGANVLTF. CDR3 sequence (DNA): TGCGCCAGCAGTCGTAGCGGGGGCGTCTCTGGGGCCAACGTCCTGACTTTC.

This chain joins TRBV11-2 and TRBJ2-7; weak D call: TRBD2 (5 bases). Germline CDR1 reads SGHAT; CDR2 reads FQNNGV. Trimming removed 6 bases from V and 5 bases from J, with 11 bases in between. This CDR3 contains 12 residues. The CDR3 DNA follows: TGTGCCAGCAGTTCCGACTATGACGAGCAGTACTTC. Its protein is CASSSDYDEQYF.

The CDR3 DNA reads TGTGCCAGCAGCTTGGATCGCCCAGCGGGAGGAGATACGCAGTATTTT. Translated, it gives CASSLDRPAGGDTQYF. This sequence joins TRBV5-4 and TRBJ2-3; TRBD2 agrees at 9 bases. CDR1 is SGHNT, CDR2 YYREEE, per germline (reference sequence). V shed 0 bases and J 5 bases; nucleotides not matched to a gene: 7. This CDR3 comprises 16 residues. The variable domain in full, with the rest retrieved from reference TRBV5-4 and TRBJ2-3, is ETGVTQSPTHLIKTRGQQVTLRCSSQSGHNTVSWYQQALGQGPQFIFQYYREEENGRGNFPPRFSGLQFPNYSSELNVNALELDDSALYLCASSLDRPAGGDTQYFGPGTRLTVL.

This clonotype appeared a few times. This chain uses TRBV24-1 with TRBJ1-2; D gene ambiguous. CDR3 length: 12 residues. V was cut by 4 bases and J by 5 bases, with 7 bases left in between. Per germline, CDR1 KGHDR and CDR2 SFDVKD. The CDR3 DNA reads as TGTGCCACCAGTGAGGGAAAATATGGCTACACCTTC. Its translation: CATSEGKYGYTF.

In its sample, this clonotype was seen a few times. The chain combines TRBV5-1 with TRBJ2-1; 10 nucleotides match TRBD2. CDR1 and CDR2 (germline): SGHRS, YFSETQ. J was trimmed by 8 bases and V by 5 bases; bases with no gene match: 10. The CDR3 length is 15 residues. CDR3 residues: CASSLRLAGDHEQFF. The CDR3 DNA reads TGCGCCAGCAGTCTAAGGCTAGCGGGGGACCATGAGCAGTTCTTC.

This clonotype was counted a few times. This CDR3 is CASSTNREILYNEQFF. The CDR3 nucleotides are TGTGCCAGCAGTACCAACAGGGAGATCCTCTACAATGAGCAGTTCTTC. The chain has TRBV12-3 or TRBV12-4 and TRBJ2-1, with D possibly matching TRBD1 (6 bases). V dropped 5 bases and J dropped 3 bases, with 17 bases sitting between them. This CDR3 comprises 16 residues.

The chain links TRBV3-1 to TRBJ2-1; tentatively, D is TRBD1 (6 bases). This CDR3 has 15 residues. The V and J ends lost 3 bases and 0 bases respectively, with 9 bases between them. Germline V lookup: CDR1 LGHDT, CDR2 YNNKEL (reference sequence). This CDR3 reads CASSQGRGSYNEQFF. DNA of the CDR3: TGTGCCAGCAGCCAGGGCAGGGGCTCCTACAATGAGCAGTTCTTC.

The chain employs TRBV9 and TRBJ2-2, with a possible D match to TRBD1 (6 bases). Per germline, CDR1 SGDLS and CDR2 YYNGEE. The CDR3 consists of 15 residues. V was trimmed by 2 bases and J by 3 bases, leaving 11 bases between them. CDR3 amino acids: CASSVKTGYTGELFF. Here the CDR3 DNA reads TGTGCCAGCAGCGTCAAAACAGGGTACACCGGGGAGCTGTTTTTT.

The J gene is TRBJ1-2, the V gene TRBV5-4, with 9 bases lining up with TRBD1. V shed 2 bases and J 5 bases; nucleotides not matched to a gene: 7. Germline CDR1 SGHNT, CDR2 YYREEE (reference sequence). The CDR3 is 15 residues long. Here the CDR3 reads CASSFPTGGNYGYTF. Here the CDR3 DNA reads TGTGCCAGCAGCTTTCCAACAGGGGGCAATTATGGCTACACCTTC.

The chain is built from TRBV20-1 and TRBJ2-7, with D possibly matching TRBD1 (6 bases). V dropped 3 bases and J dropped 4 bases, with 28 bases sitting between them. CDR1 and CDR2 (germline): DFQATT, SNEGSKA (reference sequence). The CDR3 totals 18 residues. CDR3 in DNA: TGCAGTGCTAGCAACCACAGGGTACAGAGGGTACAAGCATACGAGCAGTACTTC. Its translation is CSASNHRVQRVQAYEQYF.

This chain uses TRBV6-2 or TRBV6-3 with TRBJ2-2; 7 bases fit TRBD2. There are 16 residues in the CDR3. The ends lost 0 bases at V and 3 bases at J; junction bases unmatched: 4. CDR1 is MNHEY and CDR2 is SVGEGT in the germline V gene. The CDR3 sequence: CASSYSLAGYTGELFF. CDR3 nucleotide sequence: TGTGCCAGCAGTTACTCGTTAGCGGGTTACACCGGGGAGCTGTTTTTT.

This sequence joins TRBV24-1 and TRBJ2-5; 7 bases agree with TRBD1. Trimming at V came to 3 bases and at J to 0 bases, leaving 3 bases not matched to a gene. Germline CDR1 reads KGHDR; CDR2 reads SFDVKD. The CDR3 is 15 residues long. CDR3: CATSDPGTDQETQYF. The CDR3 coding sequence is TGTGCCACCAGTGATCCCGGGACAGACCAAGAGACCCAGTACTTC.

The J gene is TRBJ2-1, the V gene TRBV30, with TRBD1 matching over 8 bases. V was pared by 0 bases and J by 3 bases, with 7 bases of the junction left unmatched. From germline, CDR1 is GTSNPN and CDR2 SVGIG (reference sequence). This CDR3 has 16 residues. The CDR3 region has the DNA TGTGCCTGGAGTGTTATTAGGACAGGGAGCTACAATGAGCAGTTCTTC. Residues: CAWSVIRTGSYNEQFF. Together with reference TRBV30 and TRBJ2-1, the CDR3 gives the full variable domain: SQTIHQWPATLVQPVGSPLSLECTVEGTSNPNLYWYRQAAGRGLQLLFYSVGIGQISSEVPQNLSASRPQDRQFILSSKKLLLSDSGFYLCAWSVIRTGSYNEQFFGPGTRLTVL.

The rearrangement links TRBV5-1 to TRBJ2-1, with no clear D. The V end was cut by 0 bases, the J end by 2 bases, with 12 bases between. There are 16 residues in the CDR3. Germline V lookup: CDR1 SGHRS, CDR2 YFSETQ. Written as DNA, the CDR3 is TGCGCCAGCAGCTTGGGTGAGCGAGTACCCTACAATGAGCAGTTCTTC. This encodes CASSLGERVPYNEQFF.

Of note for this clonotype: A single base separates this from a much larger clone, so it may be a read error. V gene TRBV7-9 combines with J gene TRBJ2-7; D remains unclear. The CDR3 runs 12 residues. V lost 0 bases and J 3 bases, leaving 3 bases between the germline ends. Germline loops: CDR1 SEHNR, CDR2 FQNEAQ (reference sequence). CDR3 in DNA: TGTGCCAGCAGCTTAGCGGTCTACGAGCAGTACTTC. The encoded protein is CASSLAVYEQYF. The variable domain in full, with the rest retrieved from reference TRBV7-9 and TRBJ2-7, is DTGVSQNPRHKITKRGQNVTFRCDPISEHNRLYWYRQTLGQGPEFLTYFQNEAQLEKSRLLSDRFSAERPKGSFSTLEIQRTEQGDSAMYLCASSLAVYEQYFGPGTRLTVT.

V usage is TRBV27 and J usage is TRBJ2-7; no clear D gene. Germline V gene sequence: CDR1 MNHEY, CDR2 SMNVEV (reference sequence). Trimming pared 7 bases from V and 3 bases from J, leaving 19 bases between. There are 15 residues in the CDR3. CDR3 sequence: CASKVAGPIVYEQYF. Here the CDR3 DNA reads TGTGCCAGCAAAGTCGCCGGGCCGATAGTCTACGAGCAGTACTTC.

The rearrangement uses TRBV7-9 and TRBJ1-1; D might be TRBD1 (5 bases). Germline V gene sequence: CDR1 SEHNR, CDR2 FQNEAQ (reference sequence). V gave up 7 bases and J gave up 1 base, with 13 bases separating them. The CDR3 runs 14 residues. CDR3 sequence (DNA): TGTGCCAGCACCCGGGGGTTCGAGAACACTGAAGCTTTCTTT. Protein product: CASTRGFENTEAFF.